Each of the 14 T cell receptor beta chains below was sequenced from the same sample in a study of monozygotic twins with inflammatory bowel disease. TCRdb re-called the 5' RACE reads, yielding one record per CDR3 amino acid sequence without DNA. Recorded for this sample: some 190,000 distinct CDR3 sequences. Sequencing was done on a sample of blood. These receptors were obtained from a human donor with ulcerative colitis or Crohn's disease, or a healthy co-twin of an affected twin (not recorded which).

This chain connects TRBV6-1 to TRBJ1-5; checking the TCRdb D call of TRBD1 is not possible without DNA. Germline V CDR1 and CDR2: MNHNS, SASEGT. The CDR3 is 16 amino acids. CDR3 residues: CASSFYRVDSNQPQHF.

The chain recombines TRBV7-6 with TRBJ2-6; the TRBD1 assignment by TCRdb is unverifiable without DNA. CDR1 and CDR2 (germline): SGHVS, FNYEAQ. The CDR3 has 17 amino acids. The CDR3 is CASSLDPYISGANVLTF. The full variable domain, completed using reference TRBV7-6 and TRBJ2-6, is GAGVSQSPRYKVTKRGQDVALRCDPISGHVSLYWYRQALGQGPEFLTYFNYEAQQDKSGLPNDRFSAERPEGSISTLTIQRTEQRDSAMYRCASSLDPYISGANVLTFGAGSRLTVL.

This rearrangement joins TRBV12-3 or TRBV12-4 to TRBJ2-3. The CDR3 has 12 amino acids. The CDR3 spells CASSASTDTQYF.

The chain links TRBV5-1 to TRBJ2-5; TCRdb names TRBD2, which stays unverified in the absence of DNA. Germline V CDR1 and CDR2: SGHRS, YFSETQ. This CDR3 region has 15 residues. CDR3: CASSQGGGNQETQYF.

This rearrangement joins TRBV2 to TRBJ1-4; the D gene TCRdb calls, TRBD1, cannot be checked with no DNA. This CDR3 has 12 amino acids. The V gene's germline CDR1 is SNHLY and CDR2 FYNNEI. The CDR3 protein is CASRRQAEKLFF.

The rearrangement joins TRBV29-1 to TRBJ2-3; TCRdb's D gene call, TRBD1, goes unchecked for lack of DNA. The CDR3 length is 13 residues. In germline, CDR1 is SQVTM, CDR2 ANQGSEA. Here the CDR3 reads CSVAAGGTDTQYF.

V is TRBV7-6 and J is TRBJ1-3. The CDR3 loop spans 17 amino acids. Per germline, CDR1 SGHVS and CDR2 FNYEAQ. CDR3 loop: CASSLTSATKAGNTIYF.

This rearrangement joins TRBV7-3 to TRBJ2-1. The CDR3 is made up of 15 amino acids. Germline CDR1 reads SGHTA; CDR2 reads FQGTGA. CDR3: CASSPRRGEYNEQFF.

The rearrangement links TRBV5-1 to TRBJ2-6. Germline lookup yields CDR1 SGHRS and CDR2 YFSETQ. There are 14 residues in the CDR3. The CDR3 sequence: CASSPTAGANVLTF. Full variable domain (outside the CDR3, taken from reference TRBV5-1 and TRBJ2-6): KAGVTQTPRYLIKTRGQQVTLSCSPISGHRSVSWYQQTPGQGLQFLFEYFSETQRNKGNFPGRFSGRQFSNSRSEMNVSTLELGDSALYLCASSPTAGANVLTFGAGSRLTVL.

The rearrangement links TRBV27 to TRBJ2-2. This CDR3 spans 12 amino acids. CDR1 is MNHEY, CDR2 SMNVEV, per germline (reference sequence). CDR3 sequence reads: CASSLLSGELFF.

The chain has TRBV28 and TRBJ1-1. The CDR3 sequence is 14 residues long. Germline V gives CDR1 MDHEN, CDR2 SYDVKM. The CDR3 is CASSPGGLNTEAFF.

J is TRBJ2-7 and V is TRBV15; TCRdb selects TRBD1, and the lack of DNA leaves this call unchecked. The CDR3 is 15 residues long. Germline assignment: CDR1 LNHNV and CDR2 YYDKDF (reference sequence). CDR3 protein: CATSRDLRGAYEQYF.

The V gene is TRBV5-4, the J gene TRBJ2-7; TCRdb names TRBD1, which stays unverified in the absence of DNA. The length of the CDR3 is 15 residues. Germline V gene sequence: CDR1 SGHNT, CDR2 YYREEE (reference sequence). CDR3 protein: CASSYRQVGVDEQYF.

The chain joins TRBV20-1 to TRBJ2-1; TCRdb's assignment of TRBD2 cannot be checked, as there is no DNA. The CDR3 is 15 residues long. The V gene's germline CDR1 is DFQATT and CDR2 SNEGSKA (reference sequence). CDR3 protein: CSASSETSSLNEQFF.